What follows are 10 T cell receptor beta chains derived from one specimen sequenced in a study of cytomegalovirus exposure and HLA in healthy donors. The PCR contained 60 Vbeta and 13 Jbeta primers. The method was immunoSEQ multiplex PCR; TCRdb's version includes in-frame clones alone and lacks a portion of them. Among 120,000 to 150,000 clones listed, 70% to 80% were seen once. Sequencing was carried out using PBMCs. Source of these receptors: a female donor in good health and CMV-seronegative.

The chain is built from TRBV6-6 and TRBJ2-3; 9 bases agree with TRBD2. Trimming at V came to 10 bases and at J to 7 bases, leaving 18 bases not matched to a gene. The CDR3 is 16 amino acids. Germline V gene data show CDR1 as MNHNY and CDR2 as SVGAGI (reference sequence). The CDR3 DNA sequence: TGTGCCATCGGAGAGGGCGGGGGGGCCGTGTTGAATACGCAGTATTTT. Residues: CAIGEGGGAVLNTQYF.

The V and J genes are TRBV5-1 and TRBJ2-5, with D unresolved. CDR1 is SGHRS, CDR2 YFSETQ, per germline. V was clipped by 0 bases and J by 7 bases, with 16 bases between them. The CDR3 extends over 15 amino acids. The CDR3 nucleotides are TGCGCCAGCAGCTTGGAGACACGATCAACCGGGACCCAGTACTTC. It specifies CASSLETRSTGTQYF.

The chain has TRBV7-3 and TRBJ1-2, with TRBD1 matching over 8 bases. The V gene end was trimmed by 0 bases and the J gene end by 3 bases; junction bases not matched to a gene: 9. Germline assignment: CDR1 SGHTA and CDR2 FQGTGA. The CDR3 length is 17 residues. This chain's CDR3 is CASSLTPDRGEHYGYTF. Here the CDR3 DNA reads TGTGCCAGCAGCTTAACGCCTGACAGGGGCGAACACTATGGCTACACCTTC. Variable domain in full (rest from reference TRBV7-3 and TRBJ1-2): GAGVSQTPSNKVTEKGKYVELRCDPISGHTALYWYRQSLGQGPEFLIYFQGTGAADDSGLPNDRFFAVRPEGSVSTLKIQRTERGDSAVYLCASSLTPDRGEHYGYTFGSGTRLTVV.

This chain connects TRBV18 to TRBJ1-5; 7 bases are shared with TRBD1. The CDR3 runs 18 residues. Per the germline V gene, CDR1 is KGHSH and CDR2 is LQKENI. The J segment lost 10 bases and the V segment lost 2 bases, leaving 20 bases of the junction unmatched. The CDR3 DNA follows: TGTGCCAGCTCACCAGGAGGGGGCGCGGCGATAGCAATCAGCCCCCAGCATTTT. This encodes CASSPGGGAAIAISPQHF.

This chain joins TRBV27 and TRBJ2-7, with 7 bases aligning to TRBD2. Germline values: CDR1 MNHEY, CDR2 SMNVEV (reference sequence). J gave up 4 bases and V 8 bases, and 5 bases lay outside the gene matches. This CDR3 contains 12 residues. The CDR3 protein is CASGGGSYEQYF. For the CDR3, the DNA is TGTGCCAGCGGGGGGGGGTCATACGAGCAGTACTTC.

V usage is TRBV6-5 and J usage is TRBJ1-5; 7 nucleotides agree with TRBD1. Germline assignment: CDR1 MNHEY and CDR2 SVGAGI. This CDR3 has 14 amino acids. V shed 4 bases and J 2 bases; nucleotides not matched to a gene: 2. CDR3 sequence reads: CASSLQGRNQPQHF. CDR3 sequence (DNA): TGTGCCAGCAGTTTACAGGGGCGCAATCAGCCCCAGCATTTT.

The sample holds one count of this clone. The chain couples TRBV28 to TRBJ1-1; D is perhaps TRBD1 (6 bases). CDR1 and CDR2 from the germline V gene are MDHEN and SYDVKM. The CDR3 contains 15 residues. V was clipped by 5 bases and J by 6 bases, with 19 bases between them. CDR3 coding DNA: TGTGCCAGCAGTCCCGATAGGGGGAGAATGGCTGAAGCTTTCTTT. Translation gives CASSPDRGRMAEAFF.

This sequence joins TRBV14 and TRBJ2-7; TRBD2 might be the D (6 bases). Germline CDR1 and CDR2: SGHDN and FVKESK. Trimming removed 3 bases from V and 3 bases from J, with 18 bases in between. The CDR3 totals 16 residues. CDR3 protein: CASSHGGDRLLYEQYF. Here the CDR3 DNA reads TGTGCCAGCAGCCATGGAGGGGACCGCCTCCTCTACGAGCAGTACTTC.

This chain joins TRBV5-1 and TRBJ2-3; TRBD2 matches 7 bases. The CDR3 loop spans 15 amino acids. V lost 6 bases and J lost 10; bases outside the gene matches: 17. Germline loops: CDR1 SGHRS, CDR2 YFSETQ. The CDR3 DNA sequence: TGCGCCAGCACCAAAGCGGCGGGAGTTGCTGAGGCGCAGTATTTT. Its protein is CASTKAAGVAEAQYF.

The V gene is TRBV27, the J gene TRBJ2-1; TRBD2 matches 10 bases. The V gene's germline CDR1 is MNHEY and CDR2 SMNVEV (reference sequence). This CDR3 contains 15 residues. The junction had 3 bases not matched to a gene; V was cut back by 4 bases and J by 3 bases. The CDR3 DNA is TGTGCCAGCAGTTGGACTAGCGGCTACTACAATGAGCAGTTCTTC. This sequence encodes CASSWTSGYYNEQFF.